A single sample gave rise to the 10 T cell receptor beta chains below, sequenced in a study of blood T cell repertoires in COVID-19. Sequencing was performed with immunoSEQ multiplex PCR; in TCRdb, only in-frame clones are kept and a portion is missing. The repertoire holds about 240,000 clones, with around nine tenths as singletons. Sequences were obtained from peripheral blood. The receptors stem from a man aged 25-40 years with COVID-19, enrolled during active disease.

V gene TRBV5-1 combines with J gene TRBJ2-1; no firm D call. The CDR3 runs to 15 residues. The V gene's germline CDR1 is SGHRS and CDR2 YFSETQ. V lost 4 bases, J lost 0 bases, and 11 bases lay in between. Written as DNA, the CDR3 is TGCGCCAGCAGCAGAGAGGCGGCCTCCTACAATGAGCAGTTCTTC. This sequence encodes CASSREAASYNEQFF.

J is TRBJ1-1 and V is TRBV7-9; maybe TRBD1 (6 bases). Trimming cost V 5 bases and J 9 bases, with 10 bases left between them. The CDR3 totals 11 residues. Germline-derived CDR1 and CDR2 are SEHNR and FQNEAQ (reference sequence). CDR3 nucleotide sequence: TGTGCCAGCAGCCGGGACAAGCAAGCTTTCTTT. Protein sequence: CASSRDKQAFF. The complete variable domain, with remaining parts taken from reference TRBV7-9 and TRBJ1-1, reads DTGVSQNPRHKITKRGQNVTFRCDPISEHNRLYWYRQTLGQGPEFLTYFQNEAQLEKSRLLSDRFSAERPKGSFSTLEIQRTEQGDSAMYLCASSRDKQAFFGQGTRLTVV.

For the CDR3, the DNA is TGTGCCAGTAGCAAGGACAGGACTTACTATGGCTACACCTTC. Translation: CASSKDRTYYGYTF. This chain links TRBV19 with TRBJ1-2; TRBD1 agrees at 7 bases. J gave up 3 bases and V 6 bases, and 7 bases lay outside the gene matches. This CDR3 is 14 amino acids long. The germline CDR1 and CDR2 sequences are LNHDA and SQIVND (reference sequence).

The V call is TRBV15, the J call TRBJ1-6; D gene unclear. V gave up 0 bases and J gave up 7 bases, with 13 bases separating them. Germline loops: CDR1 LNHNV, CDR2 YYDKDF (reference sequence). The CDR3 spans 16 residues. The CDR3 region has the DNA TGTGCCACCAGCAGAGATATGCGGAACCCCAATTCACCCCTCCACTTT. Translated, it gives CATSRDMRNPNSPLHF.

A word on this clone: Different DNA sequences within this sample yield the same CDR3. The chain carries TRBV29-1 and TRBJ1-1; D call uncertain. The V and J ends lost 3 bases and 1 base respectively, with 6 bases between them. The CDR3 totals 12 residues. Germline V gives CDR1 SQVTM, CDR2 ANQGSEA. The CDR3 nucleotides read TGCAGCGTTGACAGAAAGAACACTGAAGCTTTCTTT. Protein: CSVDRKNTEAFF.

V is TRBV4-2 and J is TRBJ1-1; 7 bases are a match to TRBD1. This CDR3 has 14 residues. Germline values: CDR1 LGHNA, CDR2 YNFKEQ. Germline trimming cut 4 bases from V and 6 bases from J; bases unmatched to any gene: 8. Here the CDR3 DNA reads TGTGCCAGCAGCCCCCGCAGGGGGATGGCTGAAGCTTTCTTT. Translating gives CASSPRRGMAEAFF.

The chain has TRBV6-5 and TRBJ1-3; D remains ambiguous. Germline-derived CDR1 and CDR2 are MNHEY and SVGAGI. The CDR3 totals 13 residues. The V end lost 8 bases, the J end lost 4 bases, and 12 bases lay between the germline ends. In DNA, the CDR3 is TGTGCCAGCTGCGGGAGGACCGGAAACACCATATATTTT. Its protein is CASCGRTGNTIYF.

The V call is TRBV18, the J call TRBJ1-1; 10 nucleotides match TRBD1. The CDR3 runs to 16 residues. The V segment lost 3 bases and the J segment 1 base; nucleotides outside the gene matches: 5. CDR1 and CDR2 (germline): KGHSH, LQKENI. This CDR3 reads CASSPRDRGANTEAFF. The CDR3 nucleotides are TGTGCCAGCTCACCCAGGGACAGGGGAGCGAACACTGAAGCTTTCTTT.

The chain is built from TRBV6-5 and TRBJ2-1; TRBD1 might be the D (7 bases). This CDR3 has 15 residues. Germline lookup yields CDR1 MNHEY and CDR2 SVGAGI. V lost 2 bases and J lost 4, with 12 bases in between. CDR3 nucleotide sequence: TGTGCCAGCAGTTACGACGGGGGACAGTACAATGAGCAGTTCTTC. This sequence encodes CASSYDGGQYNEQFF.

The chain links TRBV5-4 to TRBJ2-5; a weak D match, TRBD1 (5 bases). V lost 5 bases, J lost 5 bases, and 13 bases lay in between. CDR1 is SGHNT and CDR2 is YYREEE in the germline V gene (reference sequence). CDR3 length: 13 amino acids. DNA of the CDR3: TGTGCCAGCAGAAGACAGTCTGGCGAGACCCAGTACTTC. Translation gives CASRRQSGETQYF.